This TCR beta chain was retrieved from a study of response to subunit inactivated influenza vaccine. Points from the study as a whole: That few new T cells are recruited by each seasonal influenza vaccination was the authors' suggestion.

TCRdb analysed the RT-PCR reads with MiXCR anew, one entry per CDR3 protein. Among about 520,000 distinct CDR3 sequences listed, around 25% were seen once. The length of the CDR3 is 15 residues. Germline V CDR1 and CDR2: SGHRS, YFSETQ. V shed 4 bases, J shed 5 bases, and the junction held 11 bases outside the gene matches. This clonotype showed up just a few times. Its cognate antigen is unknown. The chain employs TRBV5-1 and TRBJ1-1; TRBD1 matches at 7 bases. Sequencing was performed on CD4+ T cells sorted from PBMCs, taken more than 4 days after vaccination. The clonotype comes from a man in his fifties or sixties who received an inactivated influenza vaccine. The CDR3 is CASSNPTGLGTEAFF. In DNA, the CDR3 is TGCGCCAGCAGCAACCCGACAGGGTTGGGGACTGAAGCTTTCTTT. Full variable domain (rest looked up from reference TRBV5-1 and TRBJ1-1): KAGVTQTPRYLIKTRGQQVTLSCSPISGHRSVSWYQQTPGQGLQFLFEYFSETQRNKGNFPGRFSGRQFSNSRSEMNVSTLELGDSALYLCASSNPTGLGTEAFFGQGTRLTVV.